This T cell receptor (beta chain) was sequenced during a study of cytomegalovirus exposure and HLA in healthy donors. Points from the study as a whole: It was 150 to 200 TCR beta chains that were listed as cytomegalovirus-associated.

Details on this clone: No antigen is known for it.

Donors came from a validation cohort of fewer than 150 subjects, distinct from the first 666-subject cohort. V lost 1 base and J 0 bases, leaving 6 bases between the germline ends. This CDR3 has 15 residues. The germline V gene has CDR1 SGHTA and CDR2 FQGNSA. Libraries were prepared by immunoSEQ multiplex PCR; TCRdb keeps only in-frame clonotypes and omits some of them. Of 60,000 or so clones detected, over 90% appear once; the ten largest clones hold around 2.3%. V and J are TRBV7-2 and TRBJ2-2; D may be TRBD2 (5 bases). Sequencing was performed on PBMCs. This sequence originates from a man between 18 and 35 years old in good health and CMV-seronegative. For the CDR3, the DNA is TGTGCCAGCAGCTTAGTAGCGCCGAACACCGGGGAGCTGTTTTTT. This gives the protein CASSLVAPNTGELFF.